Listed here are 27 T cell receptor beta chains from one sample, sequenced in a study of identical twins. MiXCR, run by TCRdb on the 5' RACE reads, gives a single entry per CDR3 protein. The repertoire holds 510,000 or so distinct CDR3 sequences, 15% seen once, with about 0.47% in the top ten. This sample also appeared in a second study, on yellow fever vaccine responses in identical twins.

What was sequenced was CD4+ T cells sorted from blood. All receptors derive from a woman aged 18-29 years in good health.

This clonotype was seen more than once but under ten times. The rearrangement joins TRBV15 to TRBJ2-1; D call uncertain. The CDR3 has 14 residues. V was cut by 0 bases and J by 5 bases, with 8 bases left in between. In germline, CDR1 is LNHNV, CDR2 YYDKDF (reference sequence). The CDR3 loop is CATSRDWGNNEQFF. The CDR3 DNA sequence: TGTGCCACCAGCAGAGATTGGGGTAACAATGAGCAGTTCTTC.

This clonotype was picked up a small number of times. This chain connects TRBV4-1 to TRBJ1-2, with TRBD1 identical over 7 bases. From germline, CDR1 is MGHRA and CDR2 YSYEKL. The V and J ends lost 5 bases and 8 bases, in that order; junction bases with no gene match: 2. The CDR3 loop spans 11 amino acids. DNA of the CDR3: TGCGCCAGCAGCAAACAGGGGGGCTACACCTTC. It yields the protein CASSKQGGYTF.

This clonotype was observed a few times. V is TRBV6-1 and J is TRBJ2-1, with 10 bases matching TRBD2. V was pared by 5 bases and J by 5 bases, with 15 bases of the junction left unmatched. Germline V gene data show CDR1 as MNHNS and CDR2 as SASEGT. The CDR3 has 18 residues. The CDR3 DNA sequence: TGTGCCAGCAGTCCGGGACTAGCGACCCACCGGCGGGACAATGAGCAGTTCTTC. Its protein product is CASSPGLATHRRDNEQFF.

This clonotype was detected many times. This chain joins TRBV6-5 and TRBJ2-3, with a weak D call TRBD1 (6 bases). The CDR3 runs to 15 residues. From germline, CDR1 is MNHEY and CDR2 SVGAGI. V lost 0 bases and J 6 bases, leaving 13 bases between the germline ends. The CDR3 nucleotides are TGTGCCAGCAGTTACTCTGGAACAGGGACCGATACGCAGTATTTT. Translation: CASSYSGTGTDTQYF.

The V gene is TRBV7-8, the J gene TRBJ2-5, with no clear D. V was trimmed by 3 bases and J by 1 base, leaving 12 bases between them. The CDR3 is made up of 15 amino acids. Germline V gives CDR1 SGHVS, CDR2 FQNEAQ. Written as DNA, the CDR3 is TGTGCCAGCAGCTTGGGCAGATCCCTCCAAGAGACCCAGTACTTC. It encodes CASSLGRSLQETQYF.

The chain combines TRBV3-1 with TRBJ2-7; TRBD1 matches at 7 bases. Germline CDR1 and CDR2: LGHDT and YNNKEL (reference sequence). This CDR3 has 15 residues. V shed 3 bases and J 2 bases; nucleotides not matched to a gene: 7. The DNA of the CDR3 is TGTGCCAGCAGCCACTGGACAGGCGACGCCTACGAGCAGTACGTC. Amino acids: CASSHWTGDAYEQYV.

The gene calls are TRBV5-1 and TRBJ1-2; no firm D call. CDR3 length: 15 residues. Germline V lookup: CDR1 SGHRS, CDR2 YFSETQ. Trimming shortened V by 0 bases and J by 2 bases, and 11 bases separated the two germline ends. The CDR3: CASSLAAVGNYGYTF. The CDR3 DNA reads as TGCGCCAGCAGCTTGGCCGCGGTAGGAAACTATGGCTACACCTTC.

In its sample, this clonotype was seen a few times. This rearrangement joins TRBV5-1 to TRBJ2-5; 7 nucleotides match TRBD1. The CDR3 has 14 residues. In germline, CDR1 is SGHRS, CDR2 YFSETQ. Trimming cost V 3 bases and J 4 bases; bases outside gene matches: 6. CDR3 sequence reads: CASSSYRGRETQYF. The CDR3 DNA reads TGCGCCAGCAGCTCCTACAGGGGCCGAGAGACCCAGTACTTC.

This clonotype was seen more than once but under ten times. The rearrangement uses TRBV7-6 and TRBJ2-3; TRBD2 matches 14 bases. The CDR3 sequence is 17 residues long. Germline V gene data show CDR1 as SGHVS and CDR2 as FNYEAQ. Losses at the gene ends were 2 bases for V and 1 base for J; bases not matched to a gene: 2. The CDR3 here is CASSLWGLAGGTDTQYF. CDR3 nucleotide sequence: TGTGCCAGCAGCTTATGGGGACTAGCGGGGGGCACAGATACGCAGTATTTT.

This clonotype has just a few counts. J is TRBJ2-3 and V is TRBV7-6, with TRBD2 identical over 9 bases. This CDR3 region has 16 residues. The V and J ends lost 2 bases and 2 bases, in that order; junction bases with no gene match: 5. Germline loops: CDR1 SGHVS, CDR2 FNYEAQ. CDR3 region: CASSLFLAGNTDTQYF. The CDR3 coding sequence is TGTGCCAGCAGCTTATTCCTAGCGGGAAACACAGATACGCAGTATTTT.

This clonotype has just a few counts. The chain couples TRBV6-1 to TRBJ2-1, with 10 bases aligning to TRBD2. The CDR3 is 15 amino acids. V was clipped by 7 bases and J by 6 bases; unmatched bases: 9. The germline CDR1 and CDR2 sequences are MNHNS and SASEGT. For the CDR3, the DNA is TGTGCCAGCAAACCCAGGACTAGCGGTTCCAATGAGCAGTTCTTC. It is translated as CASKPRTSGSNEQFF.

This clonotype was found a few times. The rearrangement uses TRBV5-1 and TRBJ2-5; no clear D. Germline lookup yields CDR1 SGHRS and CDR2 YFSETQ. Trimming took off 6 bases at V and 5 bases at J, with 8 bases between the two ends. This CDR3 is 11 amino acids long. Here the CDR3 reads CASMARETQYF. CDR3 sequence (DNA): TGCGCCAGCATGGCGCGGGAGACCCAGTACTTC.

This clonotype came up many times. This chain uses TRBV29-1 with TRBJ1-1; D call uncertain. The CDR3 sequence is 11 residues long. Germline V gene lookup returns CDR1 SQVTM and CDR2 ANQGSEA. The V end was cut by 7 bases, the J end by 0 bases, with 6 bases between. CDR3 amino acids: CSGTMNTEAFF. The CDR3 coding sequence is TGCAGCGGGACTATGAACACTGAAGCTTTCTTT.

CDR3 DNA: TGTGCCAGCAGTCTCCATGGAGTAAATCTAGCCAAAAACATTCAGTACTTC. It yields the protein CASSLHGVNLAKNIQYF. The chain recombines TRBV12-3 or TRBV12-4 with TRBJ2-4; unclear D gene. Trimming took 5 bases from V and 0 from J, leaving 17 bases between them. CDR3 size: 17 residues.

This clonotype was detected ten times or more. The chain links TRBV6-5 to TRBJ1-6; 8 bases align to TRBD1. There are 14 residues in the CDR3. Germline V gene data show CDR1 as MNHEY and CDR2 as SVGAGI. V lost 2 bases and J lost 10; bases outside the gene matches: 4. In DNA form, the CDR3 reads TGTGCCAGCAGTTACGGACAGGGTAGCTCACCCCTCCACTTT. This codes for CASSYGQGSSPLHF.

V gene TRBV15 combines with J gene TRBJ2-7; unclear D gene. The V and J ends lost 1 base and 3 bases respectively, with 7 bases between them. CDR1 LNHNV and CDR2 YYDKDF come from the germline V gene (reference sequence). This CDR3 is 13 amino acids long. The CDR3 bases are TGTGCCACCAGCAGAGGATTAAGCTACGAGCAGTACTTC. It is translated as CATSRGLSYEQYF.

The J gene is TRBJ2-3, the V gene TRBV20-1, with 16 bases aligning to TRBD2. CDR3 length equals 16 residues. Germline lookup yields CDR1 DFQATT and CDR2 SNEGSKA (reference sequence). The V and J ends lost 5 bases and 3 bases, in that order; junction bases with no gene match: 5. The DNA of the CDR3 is TGCAGTGCTCCGGGACTAGCGGGAGGGCTTACAGATACGCAGTATTTT. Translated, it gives CSAPGLAGGLTDTQYF.

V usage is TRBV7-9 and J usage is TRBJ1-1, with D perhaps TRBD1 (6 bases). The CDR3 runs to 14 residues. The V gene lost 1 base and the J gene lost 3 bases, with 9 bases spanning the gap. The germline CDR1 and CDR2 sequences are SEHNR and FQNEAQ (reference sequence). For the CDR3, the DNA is TGTGCCAGCAGCTTAGACAGGGAAGACACTGAAGCTTTCTTT. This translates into CASSLDREDTEAFF.

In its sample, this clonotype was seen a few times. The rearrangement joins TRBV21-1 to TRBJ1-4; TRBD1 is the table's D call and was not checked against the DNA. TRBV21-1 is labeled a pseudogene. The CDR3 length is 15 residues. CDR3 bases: TGTGCCAGCAGCATAGAACCAGGGTCAATTGAAAAACTGTTTTTT. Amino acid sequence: CASSIEPGSIEKLFF.

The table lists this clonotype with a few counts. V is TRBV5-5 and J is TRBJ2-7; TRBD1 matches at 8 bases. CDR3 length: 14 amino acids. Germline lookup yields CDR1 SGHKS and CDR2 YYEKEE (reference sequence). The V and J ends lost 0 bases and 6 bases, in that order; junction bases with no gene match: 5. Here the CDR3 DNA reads TGTGCCAGCAGCTTGGGACAGGGGAAGGGCGAGCAGTACGTC. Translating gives CASSLGQGKGEQYV.

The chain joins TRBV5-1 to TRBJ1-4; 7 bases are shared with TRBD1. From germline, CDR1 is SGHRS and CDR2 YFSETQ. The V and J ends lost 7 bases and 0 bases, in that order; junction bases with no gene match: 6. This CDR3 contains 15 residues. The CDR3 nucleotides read TGCGCCAGCCGAAGGGACAGCCCAACTAATGAAAAACTGTTTTTT. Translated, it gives CASRRDSPTNEKLFF.

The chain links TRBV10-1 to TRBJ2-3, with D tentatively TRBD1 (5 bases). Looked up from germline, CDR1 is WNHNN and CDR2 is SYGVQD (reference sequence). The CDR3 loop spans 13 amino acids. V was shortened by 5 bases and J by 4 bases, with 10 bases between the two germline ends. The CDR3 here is CASSQRQSDTQYF. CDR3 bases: TGCGCCAGCAGTCAGAGACAGTCAGATACGCAGTATTTT.

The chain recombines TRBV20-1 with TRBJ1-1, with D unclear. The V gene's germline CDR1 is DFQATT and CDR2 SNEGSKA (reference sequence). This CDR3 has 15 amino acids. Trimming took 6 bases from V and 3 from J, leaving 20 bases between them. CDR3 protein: CSARNFQGGDTEAFF. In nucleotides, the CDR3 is TGCAGTGCCAGAAACTTCCAAGGTGGGGACACTGAAGCTTTCTTT.

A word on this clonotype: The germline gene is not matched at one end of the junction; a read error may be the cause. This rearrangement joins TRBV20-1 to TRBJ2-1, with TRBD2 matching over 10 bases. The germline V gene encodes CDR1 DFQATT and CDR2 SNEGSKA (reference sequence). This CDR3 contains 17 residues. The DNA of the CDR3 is TGCTGTGCTAGAGATACCGGGGCCTATAGCGGGAGGTATGAGCAGTTCTTC. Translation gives CCARDTGAYSGRYEQFF.

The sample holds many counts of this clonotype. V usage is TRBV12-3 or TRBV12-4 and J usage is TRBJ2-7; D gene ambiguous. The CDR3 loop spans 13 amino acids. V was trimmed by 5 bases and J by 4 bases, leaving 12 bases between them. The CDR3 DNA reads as TGTGCCAGCAGTCTGGTCCCCAAATACGAGCAGTACTTC. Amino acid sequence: CASSLVPKYEQYF.

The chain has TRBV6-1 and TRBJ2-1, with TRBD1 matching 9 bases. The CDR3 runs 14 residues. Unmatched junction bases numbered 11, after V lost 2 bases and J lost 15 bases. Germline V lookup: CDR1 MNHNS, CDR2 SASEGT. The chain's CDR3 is CASSEPTIGTGLFF. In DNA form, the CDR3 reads TGTGCCAGCAGTGAACCGACGATCGGGACAGGGCTGTTCTTC.

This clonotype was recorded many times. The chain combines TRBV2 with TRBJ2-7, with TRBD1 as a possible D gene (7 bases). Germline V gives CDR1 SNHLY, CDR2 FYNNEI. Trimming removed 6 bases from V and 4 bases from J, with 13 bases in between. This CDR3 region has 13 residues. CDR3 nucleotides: TGTGCCAGCAGGTCGGAGGGGGCTTACGAGCAGTACTTC. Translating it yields CASRSEGAYEQYF.